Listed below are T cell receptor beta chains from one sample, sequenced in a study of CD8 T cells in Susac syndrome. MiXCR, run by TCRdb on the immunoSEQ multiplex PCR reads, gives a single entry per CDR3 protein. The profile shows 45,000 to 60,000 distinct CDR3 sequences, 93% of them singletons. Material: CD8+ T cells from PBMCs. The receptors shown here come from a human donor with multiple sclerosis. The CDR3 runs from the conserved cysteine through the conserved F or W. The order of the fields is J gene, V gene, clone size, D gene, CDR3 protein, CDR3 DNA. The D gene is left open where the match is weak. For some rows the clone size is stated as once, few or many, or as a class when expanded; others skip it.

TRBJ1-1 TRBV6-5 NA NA CASSETSLNTEAFF TGTGCCAGCAGCGAGACGTCACTGAACACTGAAGCTTTCTTT
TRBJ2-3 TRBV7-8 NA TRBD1 CASSLAYSTGGGSDTQYF TGTGCCAGCAGCTTAGCCTATTCCACAGGGGGCGGGTCAGATACGCAGTATTTT
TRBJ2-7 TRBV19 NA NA CASSIDLGGTDLLYEQYF TGTGCCAGTAGTATAGATCTTGGTGGAACGGACCTACTATACGAGCAGTACTTC
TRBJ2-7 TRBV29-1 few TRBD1 CSVGGTAAYEQYF TGCAGCGTTGGAGGGACAGCCGCCTACGAGCAGTACTTC
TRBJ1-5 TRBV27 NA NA CASSFGVNQPQHF TGTGCCAGCAGTTTCGGGGTTAATCAGCCCCAGCATTTT
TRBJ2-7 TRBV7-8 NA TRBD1 CASSLPGQGNEQYF TGTGCCAGCAGCTTACCGGGACAGGGGAACGAGCAGTACTTC
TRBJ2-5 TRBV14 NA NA CASSPEAVRETQYF TGTGCCAGCAGCCCCGAGGCAGTCCGAGAGACCCAGTACTTC
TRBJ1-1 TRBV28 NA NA CASSYTAGPKGTEAFF TGTGCCAGCAGTTATACCGCAGGCCCTAAAGGCACTGAAGCTTTCTTT
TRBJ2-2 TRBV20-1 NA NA CSARQEPRTPNTGELFF TGCAGTGCTAGACAGGAACCCAGAACTCCGAACACCGGGGAGCTGTTTTTT
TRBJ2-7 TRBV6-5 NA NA CASSYYGNYEQYF TGTGCCAGCAGTTATTATGGTAACTACGAGCAGTACTTC
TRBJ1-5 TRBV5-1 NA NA CASSLYSGSPQHF TGCGCCAGCAGCTTGTACTCAGGGTCCCCCCAGCATTTT
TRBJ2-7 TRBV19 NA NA CASTGDNSYEQYF TGTGCCAGTACTGGGGACAACTCCTACGAGCAGTACTTC
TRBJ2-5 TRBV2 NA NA CASSEPGAGETQYF TGTGCCAGCAGTGAACCCGGTGCCGGGGAGACCCAGTACTTC
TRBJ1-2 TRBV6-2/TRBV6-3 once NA CASNPPGTEKGYTF TGTGCCAGCAATCCACCGGGGACCGAGAAAGGCTACACCTTC
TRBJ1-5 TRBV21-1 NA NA CASSKACRRGGWNQPQHF TGTGCCAGCAGCAAAGCCTGTAGGAGAGGAGGTTGGAATCAGCCCCAGCATTTT
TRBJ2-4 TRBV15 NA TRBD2 CATSRERGAPLIDIQYF TGTGCCACCAGCAGAGAGCGGGGGGCCCCTTTAATTGACATTCAGTACTTC
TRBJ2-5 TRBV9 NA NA CASSGATGLETQYF TGTGCCAGCAGCGGAGCGACAGGCTTGGAGACCCAGTACTTC
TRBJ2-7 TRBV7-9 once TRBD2 CASNPGLALFSYEQYF TGTGCCAGCAACCCTGGACTAGCCCTTTTCTCCTACGAGCAGTACTTC
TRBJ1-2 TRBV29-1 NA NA CSVEMIQAGNYGYTF TGCAGCGTTGAAATGATTCAGGCAGGGAACTATGGCTACACCTTC
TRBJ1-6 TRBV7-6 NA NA CASSPSRASSYNSPLHF TGTGCCAGCAGCCCCTCAAGGGCGAGCTCCTATAATTCACCCCTCCACTTT
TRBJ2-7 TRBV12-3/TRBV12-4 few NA CASGAGSHEQYF TGTGCCAGCGGGGCAGGCTCCCACGAGCAGTACTTC
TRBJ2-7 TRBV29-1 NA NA CSAQRRVDEQYF TGCAGCGCCCAGAGGAGGGTTGACGAGCAGTACTTC
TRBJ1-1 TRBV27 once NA CASSFTPGRITEAFF TGTGCCAGCAGTTTCACTCCAGGGCGGATCACTGAAGCTTTCTTT
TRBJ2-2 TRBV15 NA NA CATSVENTGELFF TGTGCCACCAGCGTAGAGAACACCGGGGAGCTGTTTTTT